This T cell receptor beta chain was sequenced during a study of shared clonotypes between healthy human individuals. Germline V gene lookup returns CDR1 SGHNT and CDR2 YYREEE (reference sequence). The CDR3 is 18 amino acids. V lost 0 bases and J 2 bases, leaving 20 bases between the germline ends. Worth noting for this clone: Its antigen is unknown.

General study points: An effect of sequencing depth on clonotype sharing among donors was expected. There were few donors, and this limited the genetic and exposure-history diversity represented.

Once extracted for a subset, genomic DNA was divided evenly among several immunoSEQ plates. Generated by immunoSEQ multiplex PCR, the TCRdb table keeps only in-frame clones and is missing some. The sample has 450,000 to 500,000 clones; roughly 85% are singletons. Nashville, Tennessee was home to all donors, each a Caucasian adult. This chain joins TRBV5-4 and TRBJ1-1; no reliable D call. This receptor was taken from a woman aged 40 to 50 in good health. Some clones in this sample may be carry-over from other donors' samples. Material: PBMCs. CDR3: CASSLVSSFRRINTEAFF. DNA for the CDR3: TGTGCCAGCAGCTTGGTCTCCTCTTTTAGGAGGATTAACACTGAAGCTTTCTTT. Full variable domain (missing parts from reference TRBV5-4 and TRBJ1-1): ETGVTQSPTHLIKTRGQQVTLRCSSQSGHNTVSWYQQALGQGPQFIFQYYREEENGRGNFPPRFSGLQFPNYSSELNVNALELDDSALYLCASSLVSSFRRINTEAFFGQGTRLTVV.